This T cell receptor beta chain was recorded in a study of blood T cell repertoires in COVID-19. CDR1 and CDR2 from the germline V gene are SGDLS and YYNGEE. Trimming shortened V by 4 bases and J by 8 bases, and 19 bases separated the two germline ends. This CDR3 has 14 residues. Clones were sequenced by immunoSEQ multiplex PCR, and TCRdb holds only the in-frame ones, with some missing. This sample has 200,000 or so clones, with roughly four fifths found just once. This chain uses TRBV9 with TRBJ2-7; D remains unclear. This receptor was obtained from a young man with active or convalescent COVID-19. Sequencing input: peripheral blood. This CDR3 is CASSPSVSGPQQYF. DNA for the CDR3: TGTGCCAGCAGCCCCTCTGTCTCGGGTCCCCAGCAGTACTTC. The full variable domain, completed using reference TRBV9 and TRBJ2-7, is DSGVTQTPKHLITATGQRVTLRCSPRSGDLSVYWYQQSLDQGLQFLIQYYNGEERAKGNILERFSAQQFPDLHSELNLSSLELGDSALYFCASSPSVSGPQQYFGPGTRLTVT.